The text below deals with one TCR beta chain. Its antigen remains unidentified. The source of the sample is a study of monozygotic twins with inflammatory bowel disease (dated by TCRdb to about 2019). About the investigation overall: A total of 28 monozygotic twin pairs were included in the full study, comprising nine German pairs (four IBD-concordant, five IBD-discordant) and 19 IBD-discordant Danish pairs. The search for disease-associated traits relied mainly on comparing, within discordant pairs, IBD patients with their genetically identical healthy co-twins. Each individual had, on average, about 151 000 unique TCRalpha sequences and 181 000 unique TCRbeta sequences available for analysis. The paper as a whole reports these results and caveats: Compared with healthy twins, IBD patients had fewer clonotypes in common with other individuals, a difference most pronounced in patients showing signs of disease activity. No single strong signal or clonotype linked to IBD turned up in the results, so the idea that one exists was not supported. Measured by the inverse Simpson index, TCRbeta repertoire diversity was lower in IBD patients than in their healthy co-twins. No difference in repertoire similarity was observed between concordant and discordant twins, possibly owing to limited statistical power. Differing immunosuppressive treatments among patients may have added background noise and inter-individual variability to the repertoires. Different T cell subtypes could not be distinguished in the analysis.

According to the germline V gene, CDR1 reads ENHRY and CDR2 reads SYGVKD. The CDR3 runs 13 residues from the cysteine to the phenylalanine. The DNA is not on file. A roughly 2.5 ml peripheral blood sample was drawn into PAXgene tubes per donor and stored at -80°C. Total RNA was isolated from whole blood with the PAXgene blood miRNA kit on an automated QIAcube, without T cell sorting. Peripheral blood from monozygotic twin pairs who were concordant or discordant for inflammatory bowel disease underwent deep TCRalpha and TCRbeta repertoire profiling using unique molecular barcoding. Smoking habits were recorded for all twin pairs, and individuals were classified as current, former or never smokers. The library relied on 5' RACE. The input for every TCR library was approximately 3,500 ng of total RNA. For each sample, cDNA synthesis was carried out in eight separate reactions using SMARTScribe reverse transcriptase. Unique molecular identifiers containing a 6-nucleotide sample barcode were introduced through template switching during cDNA synthesis. TCRalpha and TCRbeta cDNA was amplified in two nested PCRs of roughly 16 and 10 cycles, and bead purification was carried out after each PCR. Before amplification, cDNA was treated with uracil DNA-glycosylase and purified using the QIAquick PCR purification kit. The second PCR added Illumina TruSeq-compatible adapters along with sample-specific barcodes. TapeStation and Qubit were used to check library quality and concentration, and 4.5 to 6 ng of each library was pooled. Pooled libraries were sequenced on an Illumina HiSeq2500 single-index Rapid Run with 2 x 100 bp reads and custom sequencing primers. Regarding the original processing steps: MiGEC version 1.2.6 was used for UMI-based consensus assembly to correct PCR and sequencing errors. V(D)J alignment, clonotype assembly and CDR3 extraction were performed with MiXCR version 2.1.1. To normalise gene usage, clonotype sharing and MAIT/NKT TCR abundance, the analysis used the top 1000, 10 000 and 20 000 clonotypes per sample. After downsampling to 27 000 UMIs, diversity was calculated as the inverse Simpson index using the vegan R package. Statistical testing used paired Mann-Whitney U tests on the discordant twin pairs and applied Benjamini-Hochberg correction for multiple testing. The reads were reprocessed in TCRdb, with one entry per CDR3 protein sequence and no accompanying DNA. These V and J calls derive from TCRdb rather than the authors' analysis. The table for this sample lists some 150,000 distinct CDR3 sequences. Together, the top ten hold 1% to 1.5% of the sample.

The chain employs TRBV10-3 and TRBJ2-5; no DNA is available, so the TRBD1 call from TCRdb remains unchecked. This receptor was obtained from a human donor with ulcerative colitis or Crohn's disease, or a healthy co-twin of an affected twin (not recorded which). The sample taken for sequencing was blood. The CDR3 loop reads CAISYRGEETQYF.